The next 8 T cell receptor beta chains were all read from a single sample in a study of identical twins. MiXCR, run by TCRdb on the 5' RACE reads, gives a single entry per CDR3 protein. Of 1.5 million to 2 million distinct CDR3 sequences listed, 25% to 35% are singletons. The sample taken for sequencing was cord blood. The receptors stem from a newborn girl in good health.

DNA of the CDR3: TGTGCCACCCTAACAAATAGCGGGGAGGGTTACAATGAGCAGTTCTTC. This translates into CATLTNSGEGYNEQFF. This chain links TRBV11-1 with TRBJ2-1, with 8 bases aligning to TRBD2. Germline values: CDR1 SGHAT, CDR2 FQDESV (reference sequence). Losses at the gene ends were 10 bases for V and 4 bases for J; bases not matched to a gene: 15. The CDR3 has 16 amino acids.

The chain couples TRBV7-9 to TRBJ2-1; 8 bases line up with TRBD2. CDR1 is SEHNR, CDR2 FQNEAQ, per germline (reference sequence). V shed 1 base and J 6 bases; nucleotides not matched to a gene: 11. The CDR3 is 17 residues long. CDR3 region: CASSLGTGTRTSNEQFF. The CDR3 coding sequence is TGTGCCAGCAGCTTAGGAACGGGGACTAGAACATCCAATGAGCAGTTCTTC.

The rearrangement uses TRBV28 and TRBJ1-4; D not resolved. Germline V CDR1 and CDR2: MDHEN, SYDVKM. CDR3 length: 12 residues. V dropped 6 bases and J dropped 8 bases, with 10 bases sitting between them. The CDR3 here is CASSYFREKLFF. CDR3 sequence (DNA): TGTGCCAGCAGCTACTTTAGGGAAAAACTGTTTTTT.

The chain joins TRBV20-1 to TRBJ1-5; 8 bases are a match to TRBD1. Germline CDR1 and CDR2: DFQATT and SNEGSKA (reference sequence). Trimming at V came to 6 bases and at J to 3 bases, leaving 10 bases not matched to a gene. The CDR3 runs to 15 residues. The CDR3 here is CSARTGTLHNQPQHF. CDR3 nucleotides: TGCAGTGCCCGGACAGGGACTTTACACAATCAGCCCCAGCATTTT.

The CDR3: CSARYGSTGELFF. The CDR3, as DNA: TGCAGTGCTAGATACGGGAGTACTGGGGAGCTGTTTTTT. V gene TRBV20-1 combines with J gene TRBJ2-2; tentatively, D is TRBD2 (6 bases). V shed 2 bases and J shed 8 bases, with 12 bases lying between them. CDR3 length: 13 amino acids. The germline CDR1 and CDR2 sequences are DFQATT and SNEGSKA (reference sequence).

V and J are TRBV7-6 and TRBJ2-1; TRBD2 agrees at 8 bases. After removal of 4 bases from V and 5 bases from J, the junction contained 4 bases not matched to a gene. The germline V gene has CDR1 SGHVS and CDR2 FNYEAQ. The length of the CDR3 is 14 residues. The CDR3 protein is CASSSGGPHNEQFF. The CDR3 nucleotides read TGTGCCAGCAGCTCGGGGGGGCCGCACAATGAGCAGTTCTTC. The full variable domain, completed using reference TRBV7-6 and TRBJ2-1, is GAGVSQSPRYKVTKRGQDVALRCDPISGHVSLYWYRQALGQGPEFLTYFNYEAQQDKSGLPNDRFSAERPEGSISTLTIQRTEQRDSAMYRCASSSGGPHNEQFFGPGTRLTVL.

V is TRBV29-1 and J is TRBJ2-2; D not certain. The V gene's germline CDR1 is SQVTM and CDR2 ANQGSEA. The V and J ends lost 0 bases and 1 base respectively, with 3 bases between them. This CDR3 spans 13 amino acids. DNA of the CDR3: TGCAGCGTTGAAGACAAGAACACCGGGGAGCTGTTTTTT. Protein sequence: CSVEDKNTGELFF.

This clonotype was seen a few times. The chain couples TRBV2 to TRBJ1-1; D unclear. Trimming shortened V by 3 bases and J by 1 base, and 6 bases separated the two germline ends. This CDR3 spans 13 amino acids. Germline V CDR1 and CDR2: SNHLY, FYNNEI. The CDR3: CASSDEQNTEAFF. The DNA of the CDR3 is TGTGCCAGCAGTGACGAGCAGAACACTGAAGCTTTCTTT.